Presented here are 20 T cell receptor beta chains from one specimen sequenced in a study of early T cells in non-severe SARS-CoV-2 infection. TCRdb used MiXCR to reprocess the 5' RACE reads, holding one entry per CDR3 protein. The table lists around 46,000 distinct CDR3 sequences, 5.4% of them singletons. The material sequenced was whole blood, taken at baseline. The source of these receptors is an adult who was a healthcare worker with PCR-confirmed SARS-CoV-2 infection or an uninfected control (not recorded which).

The chain joins TRBV2 to TRBJ2-5; D may be TRBD1 or TRBD2 (5 bases each). The germline gives CDR1 SNHLY, CDR2 FYNNEI. This CDR3 region has 11 residues. With 8 bases removed from V and 1 base from J, the gap between germline ends came to 5 bases. As DNA, the CDR3 is TGTGCCAGCGGGACCCAAGAGACCCAGTACTTC. It codes for CASGTQETQYF.

This clonotype has at least ten counts. The chain joins TRBV6-6 to TRBJ2-5, with a tentative D call TRBD2 (5 bases). CDR1 and CDR2 from the germline V gene are MNHNY and SVGAGI (reference sequence). Trimming took off 0 bases at V and 5 bases at J, with 19 bases between the two ends. The CDR3 is 17 residues long. CDR3 amino acids: CASSYSRVTEGRETQYF. The CDR3 DNA is TGTGCCAGCAGTTACTCGAGGGTAACTGAAGGAAGGGAGACCCAGTACTTC.

There are many counts of this clonotype. This chain links TRBV12-3 or TRBV12-4 with TRBJ1-2; TRBD1 aligns across 8 bases. CDR3 length equals 13 residues. The V gene end was trimmed by 4 bases and the J gene end by 8 bases; junction bases not matched to a gene: 6. DNA of the CDR3: TGTGCCAGCAGTTCCGGACAGGGTAACGGCTACACCTTC. This codes for CASSSGQGNGYTF.

This clonotype occurred many times. V gene TRBV27 combines with J gene TRBJ1-6; no firm D call. Germline assignment: CDR1 MNHEY and CDR2 SMNVEV (reference sequence). This CDR3 is built from 16 residues. The V gene lost 5 bases and the J gene lost 3 bases, with 14 bases spanning the gap. The CDR3 reads CASSILPRVYNSPLHF. The CDR3, as DNA: TGTGCCAGCAGTATCCTTCCGAGAGTCTATAATTCACCCCTCCACTTT.

The rearrangement links TRBV7-9 to TRBJ1-5; D gene unclear. The V end was cut by 1 base, the J end by 3 bases, with 13 bases between. Per germline, CDR1 SEHNR and CDR2 FQNEAQ (reference sequence). The CDR3 spans 16 residues. Here the CDR3 reads CASSLVDSGNNQPQHF. In DNA, the CDR3 is TGTGCCAGCAGCTTAGTAGATTCGGGGAACAATCAGCCCCAGCATTTT.

Many counts were recorded for this clonotype. V is TRBV9 and J is TRBJ2-4; 8 nucleotides agree with TRBD2. The CDR3 is 15 residues long. Germline trimming cut 3 bases from V and 8 bases from J; bases unmatched to any gene: 10. Germline V gives CDR1 SGDLS, CDR2 YYNGEE. CDR3 nucleotide sequence: TGTGCCAGCAGCGACTCGGGCGGGAGGTGGGACATTCAGTACTTC. It yields the protein CASSDSGGRWDIQYF.

There are many counts of this clonotype. A much larger clone is a single base away; this may be a read error. The rearrangement links TRBV29-1 to TRBJ2-6, with D tentatively TRBD1 or TRBD2 (5 bases each). The CDR3 covers 14 residues. Per germline, CDR1 SQVTM and CDR2 ANQGSEA. The CDR3: CSVGGQTGANVMTF. For the CDR3, the DNA is TGCAGCGTTGGCGGACAAACCGGGGCCAACGTCATGACTTTC.

This clonotype was counted ten times or more. V and J are TRBV20-1 and TRBJ2-7; 10 bases align to TRBD2. CDR1 DFQATT and CDR2 SNEGSKA come from the germline V gene (reference sequence). V was clipped by 5 bases and J by 3 bases; unmatched bases: 4. CDR3 size: 13 residues. CDR3 DNA sequence: TGCAGTGCTTATAGCGGGAGGTACTACGAGCAGTACTTC. Protein sequence: CSAYSGRYYEQYF.

This clonotype appeared many times. This chain connects TRBV6-5 to TRBJ2-3; no reliable D call. Looked up from germline, CDR1 is MNHEY and CDR2 is SVGAGI. V was pared by 6 bases and J by 2 bases, with 12 bases between. This CDR3 contains 14 residues. Here the CDR3 reads CASRPLANTDTQYF. The CDR3 DNA follows: TGTGCCAGCAGGCCACTCGCCAACACAGATACGCAGTATTTT.

The sample holds many counts of this clonotype. The chain uses TRBV10-3 and TRBJ2-5; 9 nucleotides agree with TRBD2. The V and J ends lost 5 bases and 0 bases, in that order; junction bases with no gene match: 7. Germline V gene lookup returns CDR1 ENHRY and CDR2 SYGVKD. CDR3 length: 16 residues. For the CDR3, the DNA is TGTGCCATCAGTAACCCCGGGACTAGCTACCAAGAGACCCAGTACTTC. It is translated as CAISNPGTSYQETQYF.

This clonotype was found many times. The chain links TRBV15 to TRBJ2-7; TRBD1 is a possible D gene (5 bases). Germline V gene data show CDR1 as LNHNV and CDR2 as YYDKDF (reference sequence). The V end lost 0 bases, the J end lost 6 bases, and 15 bases lay between the germline ends. The CDR3 length is 15 residues. This CDR3 is CATSRERGRVAEQYF. The CDR3 DNA follows: TGTGCCACCAGCAGAGAAAGGGGCAGGGTAGCCGAGCAGTACTTC.

The genes are TRBV20-1 and TRBJ1-5; TRBD1 agrees at 7 bases. J lost 6 bases, V lost 6 bases, and 17 bases had no gene match. Germline CDR1 and CDR2: DFQATT and SNEGSKA (reference sequence). The CDR3 is made up of 16 amino acids. CDR3 amino acids: CSALPIRGVEFQPQHF. In DNA, the CDR3 is TGCAGTGCCCTTCCCATCAGGGGGGTTGAGTTTCAGCCCCAGCATTTT.

This clonotype came up many times. The rearrangement links TRBV30 to TRBJ2-1; possibly TRBD2 for D (7 bases). Trimming shortened V by 2 bases and J by 8 bases, and 13 bases separated the two germline ends. CDR3 length equals 13 residues. Germline CDR1 is GTSNPN and CDR2 is SVGIG (reference sequence). The CDR3 protein is CAWSWEGVYEQFF. CDR3 nucleotides: TGTGCCTGGAGTTGGGAGGGGGTGTATGAGCAGTTCTTC. The variable domain in full, with the rest retrieved from reference TRBV30 and TRBJ2-1, is SQTIHQWPATLVQPVGSPLSLECTVEGTSNPNLYWYRQAAGRGLQLLFYSVGIGQISSEVPQNLSASRPQDRQFILSSKKLLLSDSGFYLCAWSWEGVYEQFFGPGTRLTVL.

This clonotype showed up many times. V is TRBV12-3 or TRBV12-4 and J is TRBJ2-1; 11 bases map to TRBD2. The junction had 8 bases not matched to a gene; V was cut back by 7 bases and J by 6 bases. The CDR3 loop spans 15 amino acids. DNA for the CDR3: TGTGCCAGCACCTCGGGTCTAGCGGGAGGCAATGAGCAGTTCTTC. Amino acids: CASTSGLAGGNEQFF.

Ten or more counts support this clonotype. This chain links TRBV11-2 with TRBJ2-7; TRBD2 might be the D (6 bases). V shed 1 base and J shed 3 bases, with 13 bases lying between them. Germline lookup yields CDR1 SGHAT and CDR2 FQNNGV. This CDR3 spans 15 amino acids. The CDR3 sequence: CASSLVGGKSYEQYF. DNA of the CDR3: TGTGCCAGCAGCTTAGTCGGCGGGAAAAGCTACGAGCAGTACTTC.

CDR3 amino acids: CASRSLRDGENIQYF. CDR3 nucleotide sequence: TGTGCCAGTAGGTCCCTCCGGGACGGCGAAAACATTCAGTACTTC. The chain is built from TRBV19 and TRBJ2-4; tentatively, D is TRBD1 or TRBD2 (5 bases each). Germline CDR1 and CDR2: LNHDA and SQIVND (reference sequence). This CDR3 spans 15 amino acids. V shed 6 bases and J shed 5 bases, with 17 bases lying between them.

There are many counts of this clonotype. The V gene is TRBV5-1, the J gene TRBJ2-7, with TRBD2 identical over 14 bases. V was clipped by 4 bases and J by 0 bases; unmatched bases: 12. The germline CDR1 and CDR2 sequences are SGHRS and YFSETQ. The CDR3 totals 19 residues. The CDR3 coding sequence is TGCGCCAGCAGCACAGGACTAGCGGGAGGTCTCCTTAGCTCCTACGAGCAGTACTTC. Its translation: CASSTGLAGGLLSSYEQYF.

This clonotype was detected ten times or more. The J gene is TRBJ2-1, the V gene TRBV19, with 11 bases matching TRBD2. The V gene end was trimmed by 3 bases and the J gene end by 0 bases; junction bases not matched to a gene: 16. This CDR3 is built from 21 residues. Germline loops: CDR1 LNHDA, CDR2 SQIVND (reference sequence). The CDR3 DNA follows: TGTGCCAGTAGTATTAAACCGGGACTAGCGGACCTCGGCAGCTCCTACAATGAGCAGTTCTTC. Translation gives CASSIKPGLADLGSSYNEQFF. Supplemented by reference TRBV19 and TRBJ2-1, the full variable domain reads DGGITQSPKYLFRKEGQNVTLSCEQNLNHDAMYWYRQDPGQGLRLIYYSQIVNDFQKGDIAEGYSVSREKKESFPLTVTSAQKNPTAFYLCASSIKPGLADLGSSYNEQFFGPGTRLTVL.

The V and J genes are TRBV11-2 and TRBJ2-7, with D tentatively TRBD2 (6 bases). Trimming took off 5 bases at V and 0 bases at J, with 14 bases between the two ends. The CDR3 has 15 residues. CDR1 is SGHAT and CDR2 is FQNNGV in the germline V gene. The CDR3 bases are TGTGCCAGCAGCCCCCGCGGGACTTACTCCTACGAGCAGTACTTC. This translates into CASSPRGTYSYEQYF.

As regards this clonotype: This may arise from a read error, as a much more abundant clone is one base away. The chain has TRBV5-4 and TRBJ2-1, with 8 bases lining up with TRBD1. The CDR3 extends over 16 amino acids. Germline CDR1 SGHNT, CDR2 YYREEE (reference sequence). J was trimmed by 5 bases and V by 4 bases; bases with no gene match: 11. CDR3 nucleotides: TGTGCCAGCAGCGTGTCTTGGACAGGGTTCAACAATGAGCAGTTCTTC. Encoded protein: CASSVSWTGFNNEQFF.